The 26 T cell receptor beta chains below come from one sample, sequenced in a study of cytomegalovirus exposure and HLA in healthy donors. Use of 60 Vbeta and 13 Jbeta primers characterized the PCR. TCRdb's copy holds only in-frame clones and misses some; the assay was immunoSEQ multiplex PCR. The sample has roughly 130,000 clones, about 79% seen once; the top ten hold approximately 2%. Material for sequencing was PBMCs. Every receptor here comes from a man in his late teens or twenties in good health and CMV-seronegative.

Only a few counts were recorded for this clone. V and J are TRBV30 and TRBJ1-1, with D unclear. The CDR3 spans 13 residues. CDR1 and CDR2 from the germline V gene are GTSNPN and SVGIG (reference sequence). Trimming removed 0 bases at V and 3 bases at J, with 8 bases between. The CDR3 is CAWSVAAYTEAFF. The CDR3 DNA sequence: TGTGCCTGGAGTGTGGCGGCTTACACTGAAGCTTTCTTT.

The rearrangement uses TRBV11-2 and TRBJ2-2, with D possibly matching TRBD1 (5 bases). The germline V gene has CDR1 SGHAT and CDR2 FQNNGV. Trimming took off 5 bases at V and 4 bases at J, with 17 bases between the two ends. The CDR3 consists of 16 residues. The CDR3 loop is CASSPRGRVSTGELFF. The CDR3 bases are TGTGCCAGCAGCCCAAGGGGAAGGGTGAGCACCGGGGAGCTGTTTTTT.

This clone has a single count. This chain uses TRBV30 with TRBJ1-1, with 7 nucleotides matching TRBD1. CDR1 is GTSNPN and CDR2 is SVGIG in the germline V gene (reference sequence). V lost 7 bases to trimming and J lost 0 bases; unmatched junction nucleotides: 5. CDR3 length: 13 residues. For the CDR3, the DNA is TGTGCCTTAACCGGGACAGTGAACACTGAAGCTTTCTTT. Encoded protein: CALTGTVNTEAFF.

The V and J genes are TRBV29-1 and TRBJ2-7; 7 bases are shared with TRBD1. Germline assignment: CDR1 SQVTM and CDR2 ANQGSEA. Unmatched junction bases numbered 6, after V lost 1 base and J lost 0 bases. The CDR3 sequence is 15 residues long. The CDR3 nucleotides are TGCAGCGTTGAAGGCCGTACAGGGGTCTCCTACGAGCAGTACTTC. It yields the protein CSVEGRTGVSYEQYF.

The chain joins TRBV21-1 to TRBJ1-2; the D call in the table, TRBD1, was not verified against the DNA. TRBV21-1 represents a pseudogene. This CDR3 region has 17 residues. The CDR3 DNA sequence: TGTGCCAGCAGCAAAGTGGGACAGCCCGACTATAACTATGGCTACACCTTC. This sequence encodes CASSKVGQPDYNYGYTF.

This chain connects TRBV10-1 to TRBJ1-2; 7 bases agree with TRBD1. The CDR3 spans 17 residues. J gave up 2 bases and V 8 bases, and 17 bases lay outside the gene matches. Germline CDR1 reads WNHNN; CDR2 reads SYGVQD (reference sequence). CDR3 residues: CASSSWDRRSPNYGYTF. In DNA, the CDR3 is TGCGCCAGCTCTTCTTGGGACAGAAGGTCCCCCAACTATGGCTACACCTTC.

The chain couples TRBV5-1 to TRBJ2-1, with D hard to call. CDR3 size: 13 residues. Between the trimmed V and J ends, which lost 0 bases and 5 bases, there was a span of 6 bases. The V gene's germline CDR1 is SGHRS and CDR2 YFSETQ. DNA for the CDR3: TGCGCCAGCAGCTTGGGCGCGGACAATGAGCAGTTCTTC. It is translated as CASSLGADNEQFF. The variable domain in full, completed from reference TRBV5-1 and TRBJ2-1, reads KAGVTQTPRYLIKTRGQQVTLSCSPISGHRSVSWYQQTPGQGLQFLFEYFSETQRNKGNFPGRFSGRQFSNSRSEMNVSTLELGDSALYLCASSLGADNEQFFGPGTRLTVL.

This chain uses TRBV30 with TRBJ2-5; TRBD1 aligns across 8 bases. This CDR3 has 15 amino acids. The J segment lost 3 bases and the V segment lost 4 bases, leaving 10 bases of the junction unmatched. Germline CDR1 GTSNPN, CDR2 SVGIG (reference sequence). CDR3: CAWNLGTGGEETQYF. The CDR3 nucleotides read TGTGCCTGGAATCTCGGGACAGGTGGGGAAGAGACCCAGTACTTC.

The chain couples TRBV5-1 to TRBJ2-3, with 7 nucleotides matching TRBD2. Per the germline V gene, CDR1 is SGHRS and CDR2 is YFSETQ. CDR3 size: 17 residues. Trimming removed 4 bases from V and 4 bases from J; junction bases left unmatched: 15. Here the CDR3 reads CASSPRFLRETSDTQYF. As DNA, the CDR3 is TGCGCCAGCAGCCCCCGCTTCCTGCGGGAGACGTCAGATACGCAGTATTTT.

This chain links TRBV6-1 with TRBJ2-1, with 11 bases matching TRBD2. V shed 10 bases, J shed 5 bases, and the junction held 7 bases outside the gene matches. The CDR3 spans 14 residues. CDR1 and CDR2 from the germline V gene are MNHNS and SASEGT. Written as DNA, the CDR3 is TGTGCCACATCGACTAGCGGGGAGCACAATGAGCAGTTCTTC. Amino acids: CATSTSGEHNEQFF.

This clone has more than one count but fewer than ten. The V gene is TRBV7-8, the J gene TRBJ2-7, with a possible D match to TRBD2 (5 bases). V gave up 0 bases and J gave up 2 bases, with 11 bases separating them. The CDR3 runs to 15 residues. CDR1 and CDR2 from the germline V gene are SGHVS and FQNEAQ. The CDR3 loop is CASSLAFGVPYEQYV. Here the CDR3 DNA reads TGTGCCAGCAGCTTAGCGTTCGGGGTCCCCTACGAGCAGTACGTC.

This rearrangement joins TRBV10-3 to TRBJ2-1, with a tentative D call TRBD2 (7 bases). With 10 bases removed from V and 1 base from J, the gap between germline ends came to 26 bases. The CDR3 sequence is 18 residues long. Germline loops: CDR1 ENHRY, CDR2 SYGVKD. CDR3 loop: CATRDLGGTRGSYNEQFF. In DNA form, the CDR3 reads TGTGCCACCAGAGATTTGGGGGGGACAAGAGGTTCCTACAATGAGCAGTTCTTC.

The genes are TRBV7-8 and TRBJ1-1; D is perhaps TRBD1 (6 bases). This CDR3 contains 14 residues. The germline V gene has CDR1 SGHVS and CDR2 FQNEAQ. Trimming pared 1 base from V and 6 bases from J, leaving 12 bases between. CDR3 sequence reads: CASSLGDGGPEAFF. The CDR3 nucleotides are TGTGCCAGCAGCTTAGGCGACGGGGGGCCTGAAGCTTTCTTT. Full variable domain (missing parts from reference TRBV7-8 and TRBJ1-1): GAGVSQSPRYKVAKRGQDVALRCDPISGHVSLFWYQQALGQGPEFLTYFQNEAQLDKSGLPSDRFFAERPEGSVSTLKIQRTQQEDSAVYLCASSLGDGGPEAFFGQGTRLTVV.

The chain links TRBV5-1 to TRBJ2-3; 8 bases line up with TRBD2. CDR1 is SGHRS and CDR2 is YFSETQ in the germline V gene. After removal of 4 bases from V and 4 bases from J, the junction contained 8 bases not matched to a gene. The CDR3 is made up of 15 amino acids. CDR3 protein: CASSATGTSSDTQYF. CDR3 coding DNA: TGCGCCAGCAGCGCCACCGGGACTAGTTCAGATACGCAGTATTTT.

The V gene is TRBV28, the J gene TRBJ1-1, with D possibly matching TRBD1 (6 bases). Trimming took 6 bases from V and 7 from J, leaving 18 bases between them. CDR1 is MDHEN and CDR2 is SYDVKM in the germline V gene. This CDR3 comprises 14 residues. This CDR3 is CASRVRGTPREAFF. The CDR3 DNA is TGTGCCAGCAGAGTCAGGGGAACCCCCCGTGAAGCTTTCTTT.

The chain links TRBV7-8 to TRBJ2-2, with 8 bases that match TRBD2. CDR1 is SGHVS and CDR2 is FQNEAQ in the germline V gene. This CDR3 has 21 amino acids. Trimming at V came to 0 bases and at J to 0 bases, leaving 15 bases not matched to a gene. The CDR3 DNA sequence: TGTGCCAGCAGCTTAGCGCGTCCATTTACTAGCGGCAAAACGAACACCGGGGAGCTGTTTTTT. It codes for CASSLARPFTSGKTNTGELFF.

The V call is TRBV9, the J call TRBJ1-1; 7 positions match TRBD1. The V gene's germline CDR1 is SGDLS and CDR2 YYNGEE. CDR3 length equals 14 residues. The junction had 9 bases not matched to a gene; V was cut back by 2 bases and J by 8 bases. CDR3 amino acids: CASSVVRGDSEAFF. For the CDR3, the DNA is TGTGCCAGCAGCGTGGTTCGTGGGGACAGCGAAGCTTTCTTT. The entire variable domain, with the rest obtained from reference TRBV9 and TRBJ1-1, is as follows: DSGVTQTPKHLITATGQRVTLRCSPRSGDLSVYWYQQSLDQGLQFLIQYYNGEERAKGNILERFSAQQFPDLHSELNLSSLELGDSALYFCASSVVRGDSEAFFGQGTRLTVV.

This clone was detected a few times. The rearrangement uses TRBV7-9 and TRBJ1-5; D not certain. The CDR3 extends over 14 amino acids. V was cut by 5 bases and J by 1 base, with 9 bases left in between. CDR1 and CDR2 from the germline V gene are SEHNR and FQNEAQ (reference sequence). The CDR3 region is CASSQETSNQPQHF. The DNA for the CDR3 is TGTGCCAGCAGCCAGGAAACAAGCAATCAGCCCCAGCATTTT.

V is TRBV29-1 and J is TRBJ2-7, with unresolved D. The germline V and J ends were trimmed by 7 bases and 3 bases, with 10 bases remaining between them. The germline V gene encodes CDR1 SQVTM and CDR2 ANQGSEA. The CDR3 extends over 11 amino acids. CDR3 nucleotides: TGCAGCGAGCGTTTGAACTACGAGCAGTACGTC. Its protein is CSERLNYEQYV.

The chain links TRBV5-6 to TRBJ1-1; TRBD1 matches 9 bases. The CDR3 has 14 residues. CDR1 is SGHDT, CDR2 YYEEEE, per germline. Trimming removed 5 bases from V and 1 base from J; junction bases left unmatched: 3. CDR3 region: CASRYRGRNTEAFF. The CDR3 DNA follows: TGTGCCAGCAGATACAGGGGGCGGAACACTGAAGCTTTCTTT.

For the CDR3, the DNA is TGTGCCAGCAGCGTCTTTAAGAACACTGAAGCTTTCTTT. This translates into CASSVFKNTEAFF. The rearrangement links TRBV11-2 to TRBJ1-1, with no clear D. Germline CDR1 and CDR2: SGHAT and FQNNGV. CDR3 length: 13 residues. The germline V and J ends were trimmed by 5 bases and 1 base, with 8 bases remaining between them. The full variable domain, in which reference TRBV11-2 and TRBJ1-1 provide the parts outside the CDR3, is EAGVAQSPRYKIIEKRQSVAFWCNPISGHATLYWYQQILGQGPKLLIQFQNNGVVDDSQLPKDRFSAERLKGVDSTLKIQPAKLEDSAVYLCASSVFKNTEAFFGQGTRLTVV.

The chain uses TRBV7-9 and TRBJ2-7; D ambiguous. V shed 0 bases and J shed 7 bases, with 7 bases lying between them. Germline loops: CDR1 SEHNR, CDR2 FQNEAQ (reference sequence). This CDR3 contains 12 residues. CDR3 sequence: CASSLATGEQYF. The CDR3 coding sequence is TGTGCCAGCAGCTTAGCGACTGGTGAGCAGTACTTC. Based on the CDR3 plus reference TRBV7-9 and TRBJ2-7, the full variable domain is DTGVSQNPRHKITKRGQNVTFRCDPISEHNRLYWYRQTLGQGPEFLTYFQNEAQLEKSRLLSDRFSAERPKGSFSTLEIQRTEQGDSAMYLCASSLATGEQYFGPGTRLTVT.

In its sample, this clone was seen once. This sequence joins TRBV29-1 and TRBJ2-7; TRBD1 matches at 10 bases. The CDR3 runs to 14 residues. Germline CDR1 and CDR2: SQVTM and ANQGSEA. V was clipped by 3 bases and J by 6 bases; unmatched bases: 8. CDR3 sequence: CSVDPGTGESEQYF. The DNA for the CDR3 is TGCAGCGTTGACCCCGGGACAGGGGAATCCGAGCAGTACTTC.

This clone was seen a few times. This chain connects TRBV27 to TRBJ2-7; either TRBD1 or TRBD2 may fit D (5 bases each). CDR3 length: 13 amino acids. Germline CDR1 MNHEY, CDR2 SMNVEV (reference sequence). The V and J ends lost 3 bases and 7 bases respectively, with 13 bases between them. The CDR3 DNA sequence: TGTGCCAGCAGTTTCGGGGCAGGCGGGGAGCAGTACGTC. This translates into CASSFGAGGEQYV.

This clone was seen more than once but under ten times. The chain uses TRBV6-6 and TRBJ2-2; 9 nucleotides line up with TRBD2. V was clipped by 5 bases and J by 5 bases; unmatched bases: 6. This CDR3 has 15 residues. Looked up from germline, CDR1 is MNHNY and CDR2 is SVGAGI (reference sequence). The DNA for the CDR3 is TGTGCCAGCAGTAATAGCGGGAGCGGGACCGGGGAGCTGTTTTTT. Encoded protein: CASSNSGSGTGELFF.

In its sample, this clone ranks as medium-sized. The V and J genes are TRBV19 and TRBJ2-3; weak D call: TRBD2 (5 bases). The germline V and J ends were trimmed by 3 bases and 5 bases, with 12 bases remaining between them. This CDR3 spans 14 amino acids. Germline loops: CDR1 LNHDA, CDR2 SQIVND (reference sequence). This CDR3 reads CASSIEGVRDTQYF. The CDR3 nucleotides are TGTGCCAGTAGTATTGAGGGCGTCCGAGATACGCAGTATTTT.